What follows describes a single T cell receptor (beta chain). Its specificity is unknown. Sequencing used immunoSEQ multiplex PCR; TCRdb keeps in-frame clones, though not all of them. The data contain 100,000 or so clones, about 92% of them singletons. The CDR3 covers 14 residues. V was trimmed by 2 bases and J by 7 bases, leaving 12 bases between them. Germline V gene sequence: CDR1 MNHEY, CDR2 SVGAGI. This sample was taken from a study of siplizumab effects on memory and regulatory T cells. Study results and caveats: Siplizumab produced a significant drop in alloreactive sequences attributable to unstimulated CD4+ memory cells.

The chain uses TRBV6-5 and TRBJ1-5; D is perhaps TRBD1 (6 bases). The sequence was obtained from a human donor in good health. The specimen was CD4+ T cells sorted from blood. The DNA for the CDR3 is TGTGCCAGCAGTTACAGAGGGGGGGAACAGCCCCAGCATTTT. It translates to CASSYRGGEQPQHF.